This T cell receptor (beta chain) appears in the sequencing data of a study of blood T cell repertoires in COVID-19. Study background: COVID-19 samples from acute and convalescent phases originated in the United States, Italy and Spain. From T cells, B-cell-depleted T cells, or PBMCs came the material, which was cDNA or gDNA.

Original analysis: Amplified reference gene primers provided the basis for estimating nucleated cell counts. Measured with immunoSEQ multiplex PCR; TCRdb has only the in-frame clones, and not every one. Clone size and V and J calls were adopted from that table, with D and trimming inferred from the DNA. The table records fewer than 150,000 clones, less than 80% of them present only once. This CDR3 is 17 amino acids long. Germline values: CDR1 LNHDA, CDR2 SQIVND (reference sequence). J gave up 2 bases and V 5 bases, and 13 bases lay outside the gene matches. The table lists this clone with a count of one.

The material sequenced was peripheral blood. This sequence was found in a man between 45 and 60 years old with acute or convalescent COVID-19. The rearrangement joins TRBV19 to TRBJ2-3; 7 bases line up with TRBD2. In nucleotides, the CDR3 is TGTGCCAGTAGTCCCTCAATCGGGGGAGGGTTCACAGATACGCAGTATTTT. Its translation: CASSPSIGGGFTDTQYF. Using reference TRBV19 and TRBJ2-3 for the parts outside the CDR3, the full variable domain is DGGITQSPKYLFRKEGQNVTLSCEQNLNHDAMYWYRQDPGQGLRLIYYSQIVNDFQKGDIAEGYSVSREKKESFPLTVTSAQKNPTAFYLCASSPSIGGGFTDTQYFGPGTRLTVL.